Described below is a single T cell receptor (beta chain) sequence and its context. The data stem from a study of control samples from healthy donors and cancer patients. Clones were sequenced by immunoSEQ multiplex PCR, and TCRdb holds only the in-frame ones, with some missing. The sample consists of 35,000 to 55,000 clones, over 75% of them appearing once. The CDR3 is 11 amino acids. Looked up from germline, CDR1 is MDHEN and CDR2 is SYDVKM. V shed 6 bases and J 8 bases; nucleotides not matched to a gene: 0. The source is a woman aged 60-75 years with lung cancer. V and J are TRBV28 and TRBJ1-4, with 7 bases aligning to TRBD1. Source material: PBMCs. The CDR3 nucleotides read TGTGCCAGCAGGACAGGGGAAAAACTGTTTTTT. Its protein is CASRTGEKLFF.